The 12 T cell receptor beta chains presented below share a single source sample, sequenced in a study of T-cell memory formation after mild COVID-19. TCRdb used MiXCR to reprocess the 5' RACE reads, holding one entry per CDR3 protein. In the table there are approximately 300,000 distinct CDR3 sequences, roughly 15% of which are singletons. The sample comprised PBMCs or a T cell subset sorted from them (not recorded which). The receptors originated from a man aged 18 to 29 who had mild COVID-19 (a few samples of this study predate the infection). Cell type and time point are not known.

This clonotype has at least ten counts. V usage is TRBV5-5 and J usage is TRBJ1-5; D unclear. The germline gives CDR1 SGHKS, CDR2 YYEKEE (reference sequence). Trimming left V 4 bases short and J 2 bases short, with 13 bases between. The CDR3 spans 15 residues. The CDR3 region is CASSPGEVGNQPQHF. As DNA, the CDR3 is TGTGCCAGCAGCCCGGGAGAAGTGGGCAATCAGCCCCAGCATTTT.

The V and J genes are TRBV7-2 and TRBJ1-6; 8 nucleotides match TRBD1. Germline V lookup: CDR1 SGHTA, CDR2 FQGNSA. J gave up 8 bases and V 5 bases, and 5 bases lay outside the gene matches. The CDR3 has 14 amino acids. The CDR3 DNA is TGTGCCAGCAGCCCGAGGACAGGGTATTCACCCCTCCACTTT. Translated, it gives CASSPRTGYSPLHF.

This clonotype has more than one count but fewer than ten. The V call is TRBV5-1, the J call TRBJ2-5; D is undetermined. Germline V gene data show CDR1 as SGHRS and CDR2 as YFSETQ. Trimming took 0 bases from V and 1 from J, leaving 7 bases between them. The CDR3 loop spans 14 amino acids. CDR3 nucleotide sequence: TGCGCCAGCAGCTTGGATACACCCCAAGAGACCCAGTACTTC. It specifies CASSLDTPQETQYF.

A few counts support this clonotype. The chain joins TRBV5-1 to TRBJ2-3; tentative D call: TRBD1 (5 bases). V lost 6 bases to trimming and J lost 3 bases, with 14 bases between them. The V gene's germline CDR1 is SGHRS and CDR2 YFSETQ. The CDR3 sequence is 14 residues long. CDR3 region: CASTLQGRTDTQYF. For the CDR3, the DNA is TGCGCCAGCACGCTCCAGGGTAGGACAGATACGCAGTATTTT.

This clonotype was observed a few times. The V gene is TRBV30, the J gene TRBJ2-1; maybe TRBD1 (5 bases). There are 16 residues in the CDR3. Germline assignment: CDR1 GTSNPN and CDR2 SVGIG (reference sequence). V was cut by 3 bases and J by 7 bases, with 22 bases left in between. The CDR3 DNA reads as TGTGCCTGGAGCCCACCTCAGGGCTTAGCCCAGAATGAGCAGTTCTTC. It codes for CAWSPPQGLAQNEQFF.

V usage is TRBV18 and J usage is TRBJ1-2; D is uncertain. Germline CDR1 reads KGHSH; CDR2 reads LQKENI. V was shortened by 3 bases and J by 8 bases, with 13 bases between the two germline ends. The CDR3 has 13 residues. CDR3 sequence: CASSPIGDHGYTF. CDR3 sequence (DNA): TGTGCCAGCTCACCTATCGGAGATCACGGCTACACCTTC.

The table lists this clonotype with many counts. V is TRBV11-2 and J is TRBJ2-3; TRBD2 matches 7 bases. J gave up 5 bases and V 4 bases, and 3 bases lay outside the gene matches. Germline V lookup: CDR1 SGHAT, CDR2 FQNNGV. The CDR3 is 13 residues long. The DNA for the CDR3 is TGTGCCAGCAGCTCAGCTAGCGGAGATACGCAGTATTTT. This gives the protein CASSSASGDTQYF.

The CDR3 DNA is TGTGCCAGCTCACCAAGCCTTCTTACAGGGACCTACGCGCAGTACGTC. It translates to CASSPSLLTGTYAQYV. This sequence joins TRBV18 and TRBJ2-7, with TRBD1 as a possible D gene (6 bases). The CDR3 is 16 residues long. Germline lookup yields CDR1 KGHSH and CDR2 LQKENI.

The DNA for the CDR3 is TGTGCCAGCAGCCCTACAGGGGGCTGGGGCTACACCTTC. Translated, it gives CASSPTGGWGYTF. This chain uses TRBV5-6 with TRBJ1-2, with TRBD1 matching over 9 bases. CDR1 is SGHDT, CDR2 YYEEEE, per germline. The CDR3 loop spans 13 amino acids. The V gene end was trimmed by 4 bases and the J gene end by 8 bases; junction bases not matched to a gene: 6.

This chain connects TRBV5-1 to TRBJ2-1, with D perhaps matching TRBD2 (7 bases). Germline-derived CDR1 and CDR2 are SGHRS and YFSETQ. V gave up 4 bases and J gave up 7 bases, with 15 bases separating them. This CDR3 has 14 amino acids. The chain's CDR3 is CASSGGGLSNEQFF. The CDR3 region has the DNA TGCGCCAGCAGCGGGGGGGGGCTGTCGAATGAGCAGTTCTTC.

The chain links TRBV7-2 to TRBJ2-5; D possibly corresponds to TRBD2 (5 bases). The CDR3 totals 13 residues. Trimming removed 7 bases at V and 1 base at J, with 10 bases between. The germline V gene encodes CDR1 SGHTA and CDR2 FQGNSA. The CDR3 DNA reads TGTGCCAGCACCTCGGGGATCCAAGAGACCCAGTACTTC. It yields the protein CASTSGIQETQYF.

V gene TRBV29-1 combines with J gene TRBJ2-7; 8 nucleotides line up with TRBD1. The CDR3 length is 12 residues. Germline values: CDR1 SQVTM, CDR2 ANQGSEA. The V segment lost 4 bases and the J segment 2 bases; nucleotides outside the gene matches: 1. DNA of the CDR3: TGCAGCGTTGTGGACAGGGCCTACGAGCAGTACTTC. Amino acids: CSVVDRAYEQYF.